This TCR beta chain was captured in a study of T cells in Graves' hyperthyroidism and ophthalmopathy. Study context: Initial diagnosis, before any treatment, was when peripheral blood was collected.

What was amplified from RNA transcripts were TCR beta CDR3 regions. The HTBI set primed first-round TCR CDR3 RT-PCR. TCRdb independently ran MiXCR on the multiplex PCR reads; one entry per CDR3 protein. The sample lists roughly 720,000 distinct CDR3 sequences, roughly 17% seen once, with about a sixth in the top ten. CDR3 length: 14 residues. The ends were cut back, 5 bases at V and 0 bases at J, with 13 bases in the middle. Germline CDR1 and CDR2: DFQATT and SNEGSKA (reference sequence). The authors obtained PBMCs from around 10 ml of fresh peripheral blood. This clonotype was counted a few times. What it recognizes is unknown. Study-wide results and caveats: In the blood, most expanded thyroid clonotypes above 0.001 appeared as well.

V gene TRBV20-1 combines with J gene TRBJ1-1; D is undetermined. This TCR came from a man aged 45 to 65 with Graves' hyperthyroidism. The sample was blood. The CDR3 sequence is CSAWSQQLNTEAFF. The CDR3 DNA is TGCAGTGCTTGGTCCCAACAGCTGAACACTGAAGCTTTCTTT.